These T cell receptor beta chains were read from a single sample in a study of Tregs in tolerant kidney transplant recipients. Measured with immunoSEQ multiplex PCR; TCRdb has only the in-frame clones, and not every one. Found here are tens of thousands of clones, around 93% of them singletons; the top ten hold about 0.36%. The specimen comprised Tregs from blood, sampled before the transplant. The receptors come from a human donor who received a combined kidney and bone marrow transplant. CDR3s leave out the opening cysteine and the closing phenylalanine or tryptophan. Part of the rows lack a size; the others show once, few, many or a class for expanded clones.

clone size,J gene,V gene,CDR3 protein
NA,TRBJ2-1,TRBV6-5,ASRREIMGGQF
NA,TRBJ2-7,TRBV14,ASSPMLAGVVEQY
NA,TRBJ2-5,TRBV7-8,ASSSGQGAGETQY
NA,TRBJ2-3,TRBV27,ASRPREGTVRDTQY
NA,TRBJ2-1,TRBV5-1,ASSLAAGSANEQF
NA,TRBJ2-5,TRBV30,AWAEGASQETQY
NA,TRBJ2-7,TRBV20-1,SAGVSYEQY
NA,TRBJ2-3,TRBV7-3,ASSLRLAGGPSDTQY
NA,TRBJ2-1,TRBV6-6,ASSYSGSGRGEQF
once,TRBJ2-3,TRBV5-6,ASSSRAGDRAGDTQY
NA,TRBJ1-2,TRBV28,ASSLVGNYGYT
NA,TRBJ2-6,TRBV6-1,ASSGAMGGNVLT
NA,TRBJ1-2,TRBV6-5,ASSTPSYGYT
few,TRBJ2-1,TRBV19,ASSPWTGTSYNEQF
NA,TRBJ2-7,TRBV7-8,ASSPMVGYEQY
NA,TRBJ1-2,TRBV7-3,ASSLEGADYGYT
NA,TRBJ1-5,TRBV28,ASSLNGQGDQPQH
NA,TRBJ2-7,TRBV5-1,ASSSDPGLKQAQY
NA,NA,TRBV6-1,ASSVGSGSYEQY
NA,TRBJ1-1,TRBV4-3,ASSQKTVGNTEAF
NA,TRBJ2-7,TRBV3-1/TRBV3-2,ATYYEQY
NA,TRBJ1-1,TRBV5-4,ASSPSGGRRVAEAF
NA,TRBJ2-3,TRBV5-4,ASSTDSYTQY
NA,TRBJ2-7,TRBV5-1,ASSLGQATEQY
few,TRBJ2-1,TRBV10-3,AISETANEQF
NA,TRBJ1-1,TRBV30,AWSRGGLNTEAF
NA,TRBJ2-7,TRBV5-1,ASSLGIQRDKY
NA,TRBJ2-6,TRBV28,ASSSTESGANVLT
NA,TRBJ1-5,TRBV7-2,ASSHGGSYSNQPQH
NA,TRBJ1-4,TRBV15,ATTRDRGATNEKLF
NA,TRBJ1-4,TRBV7-8,ASSAYRDRGRKLF
NA,TRBJ1-3,TRBV10-3,AISGVRGANSGNTIY
NA,TRBJ2-7,TRBV6-6,ASSPTGTWEQY
once,TRBJ2-3,TRBV29-1,SVTRGTPDTQY
NA,TRBJ2-1,TRBV6-1,ASSGQQGWSYNEQF
NA,TRBJ2-1,TRBV5-6,ASSLGSGRFSGNEQF
NA,TRBJ2-2,TRBV28,ASSFGGRATGELF
NA,TRBJ2-7,TRBV29-1,SVRDRNSYEQY
NA,TRBJ2-5,TRBV2,ASSVPLETQY
NA,TRBJ2-7,TRBV29-1,SVGRPPYEQY
NA,TRBJ2-7,TRBV28,ASSLSAQGDEQY
NA,TRBJ1-3,TRBV6-1,ASSEPDLPHPGNTIY
NA,TRBJ2-3,TRBV6-6,ASSYSIGLAGAEY
NA,TRBJ2-4,TRBV28,ASSLFTSGSSRNIQY